The 27 T cell receptor beta chains below come from one sample, sequenced in a study of blood T cell repertoires in COVID-19 (dated by TCRdb to 2019 to 2021). The method was the immunoSEQ multiplex PCR assay. Here the immuneACCESS table is served through TCRdb, limited to in-frame sequences with V and J called. Missing clones are a known gap in these copies; in checked studies unresolved V genes cover under half, and the rest lacks a known reason. The sample contains about 200,000 clones, more than 70% of them found a single time. The top ten clones comprise about 6% of the sample. The sample was PBMCs or T cells enriched from blood (not recorded which). These receptor sequences come from a man in his forties with acute COVID-19.

The chain uses TRBV12-3 or TRBV12-4 and TRBJ1-1, with TRBD1 matching 9 bases. The V gene end was trimmed by 10 bases and the J gene end by 0 bases; junction bases not matched to a gene: 3. CDR3 length equals 13 residues. This CDR3 reads CATGTGMNTEAFF. DNA for the CDR3: TGTGCCACCGGGACAGGGATGAACACTGAAGCTTTCTTT.

This sequence joins TRBV5-6 and TRBJ2-7; 8 bases are shared with TRBD1. The germline gives CDR1 SGHDT, CDR2 YYEEEE. V dropped 0 bases and J dropped 12; count of bases not matched to a gene: 5. This CDR3 has 12 amino acids. The CDR3 DNA sequence: TGTGCCAGCAGCTTGGGCGCAGGGGGCTGGTACTTC. This sequence encodes CASSLGAGGWYF.

This clone showed up just a few times. The chain employs TRBV29-1 and TRBJ2-1, with 11 positions matching TRBD2. This CDR3 has 14 amino acids. V trimming: 7 bases; J trimming: 6 bases; junction bases outside the gene matches: 8. Germline V gene lookup returns CDR1 SQVTM and CDR2 ANQGSEA. The CDR3 DNA sequence: TGCAGCGCTTCCGGGACTAGCGGATCCAATGAGCAGTTCTTC. Its protein product is CSASGTSGSNEQFF.

The sample holds many counts of this clone. The chain combines TRBV3-1 (or the pseudogene TRBV3-2) with TRBJ2-7; 8 bases agree with TRBD2. Germline-derived CDR1 and CDR2 are LGHDT and YNNKEL (reference sequence). V was pared by 6 bases and J by 3 bases, with 10 bases of the junction left unmatched. This CDR3 is 15 amino acids long. The CDR3 coding sequence is TGTGCCAGCAGTGGACCTGAACTAGCGGTCTACGAGCAGTACTTC. It codes for CASSGPELAVYEQYF.

The V gene is TRBV7-2, the J gene TRBJ2-1; 9 bases match TRBD2. The CDR3 is 14 amino acids. Germline lookup yields CDR1 SGHTA and CDR2 FQGNSA. The V and J ends lost 5 bases and 7 bases, in that order; junction bases with no gene match: 6. In DNA form, the CDR3 reads TGTGCCAGCAGCCCCCGGACTAGCGCAAATGAGCAGTTCTTC. Protein: CASSPRTSANEQFF.

V usage is TRBV7-6 and J usage is TRBJ2-6; D is unresolved. The germline V gene encodes CDR1 SGHVS and CDR2 FNYEAQ. Trimming stripped 2 bases from V and 0 bases from J, with 8 bases between. The CDR3 is made up of 16 amino acids. For the CDR3, the DNA is TGTGCCAGCAGCTTAAGCGCCCTCTCTGGGGCCAACGTCCTGACTTTC. Translated, it gives CASSLSALSGANVLTF. Looking up the rest from reference TRBV7-6 and TRBJ2-6 gives the full variable domain: GAGVSQSPRYKVTKRGQDVALRCDPISGHVSLYWYRQALGQGPEFLTYFNYEAQQDKSGLPNDRFSAERPEGSISTLTIQRTEQRDSAMYRCASSLSALSGANVLTFGAGSRLTVL.

The chain carries TRBV5-1 and TRBJ2-3, with 8 bases lining up with TRBD1. The CDR3 is made up of 14 amino acids. CDR1 SGHRS and CDR2 YFSETQ come from the germline V gene. The junction had 3 bases not matched to a gene; V was cut back by 3 bases and J by 3 bases. The CDR3 loop is CASSSRTGTDTQYF. For the CDR3, the DNA is TGCGCCAGCAGCTCGAGGACAGGGACAGATACGCAGTATTTT. The whole variable domain, filled in from reference TRBV5-1 and TRBJ2-3, reads KAGVTQTPRYLIKTRGQQVTLSCSPISGHRSVSWYQQTPGQGLQFLFEYFSETQRNKGNFPGRFSGRQFSNSRSEMNVSTLELGDSALYLCASSSRTGTDTQYFGPGTRLTVL.

The CDR3 DNA is TGTGCCAGCAGCTTATCGGAGGCAGGGGCTGGCTATGGCTACACCTTC. Its protein is CASSLSEAGAGYGYTF. The rearrangement joins TRBV7-9 to TRBJ1-2; perhaps TRBD1 as D (6 bases). Trimming took 2 bases from V and 4 from J, leaving 17 bases between them. The germline V gene has CDR1 SEHNR and CDR2 FQNEAQ (reference sequence). The CDR3 totals 16 residues.

This chain connects TRBV29-1 to TRBJ1-2; no clear D gene. With 6 bases removed from V and 4 bases from J, the gap between germline ends came to 15 bases. The CDR3 consists of 13 residues. Germline loops: CDR1 SQVTM, CDR2 ANQGSEA. CDR3 nucleotides: TGCAGCGTCGACCCCGAGACGGGCTATGGCTACACCTTC. Residues: CSVDPETGYGYTF.

The table lists this clone with a count of one. The chain links TRBV2 to TRBJ1-5, with D possibly matching TRBD1 (5 bases). The CDR3 is 16 residues long. V lost 0 bases, J lost 8 bases, and 17 bases lay in between. Germline-derived CDR1 and CDR2 are SNHLY and FYNNEI. CDR3 sequence (DNA): TGTGCCAGCAGTGAAGCGCTTCCGCAGGGACTTAAGCCCCAGCATTTT. Protein: CASSEALPQGLKPQHF.

The chain is built from TRBV27 and TRBJ1-5; possibly TRBD1 for D (6 bases). Germline V gene sequence: CDR1 MNHEY, CDR2 SMNVEV (reference sequence). The CDR3 is made up of 13 amino acids. V was cut by 5 bases and J by 6 bases, with 11 bases left in between. CDR3: CASSRQVTQPQHF. The CDR3 DNA reads TGTGCCAGCAGTCGACAGGTAACTCAGCCCCAGCATTTT.

This chain connects TRBV7-2 to TRBJ1-5, with TRBD1 identical over 8 bases. V dropped 4 bases and J dropped 1; count of bases not matched to a gene: 3. The CDR3 is 15 amino acids. CDR1 and CDR2 (germline): SGHTA, FQGNSA. In nucleotides, the CDR3 is TGTGCCAGCAGCTCCGACAGGGGAAGCAATCAGCCCCAGCATTTT. Its translation: CASSSDRGSNQPQHF.

V is TRBV7-2 and J is TRBJ1-5; the D gene is possibly TRBD1 (6 bases). This CDR3 contains 12 residues. Looked up from germline, CDR1 is SGHTA and CDR2 is FQGNSA. The germline V and J ends were trimmed by 7 bases and 7 bases, with 11 bases remaining between them. CDR3 in DNA: TGTGCCAGCACCAGAAGGGGGCAGCCCCAGCATTTT. Its protein product is CASTRRGQPQHF.

The chain is built from TRBV5-6 and TRBJ2-2, with TRBD2 matching 13 bases. Germline lookup yields CDR1 SGHDT and CDR2 YYEEEE. The CDR3 length is 16 residues. The V and J ends lost 3 bases and 3 bases, in that order; junction bases with no gene match: 2. CDR3 sequence: CASSWTSGRDTGELFF. Written as DNA, the CDR3 is TGTGCCAGCAGCTGGACTAGCGGGAGAGACACCGGGGAGCTGTTTTTT.

The genes are TRBV27 and TRBJ1-2; D might be TRBD1 (5 bases). CDR1 is MNHEY and CDR2 is SMNVEV in the germline V gene (reference sequence). Trimming removed 8 bases at V and 8 bases at J, with 18 bases between. The CDR3 is made up of 13 amino acids. Here the CDR3 reads CASGPWGVGGYTF. CDR3 bases: TGTGCCAGCGGGCCGTGGGGCGTCGGGGGCTACACCTTC.

The chain recombines TRBV7-6 with TRBJ2-3; D is possibly TRBD1 (6 bases). Trimming stripped 0 bases from V and 3 bases from J, with 7 bases between. This CDR3 has 14 residues. Germline V lookup: CDR1 SGHVS, CDR2 FNYEAQ. The CDR3: CASSLARGTDTQYF. The CDR3 region has the DNA TGTGCCAGCAGCTTAGCGAGGGGGACAGATACGCAGTATTTT.

This clone was detected once. The CDR3 region has the DNA TGTGCCAGCAGCCAAGTGGGACAGGGGGCTGGCTACACCTTC. Amino acid sequence: CASSQVGQGAGYTF. V gene TRBV3-1 (or the pseudogene TRBV3-2) combines with J gene TRBJ1-2; 12 bases are a match to TRBD1. CDR1 is LGHDT and CDR2 is YNNKEL in the germline V gene (reference sequence). The CDR3 extends over 14 amino acids. With V trimmed by 1 base and J by 7 bases, 1 base remained unmatched.

The chain recombines TRBV6-4 with TRBJ2-3, with TRBD2 identical over 8 bases. CDR1 and CDR2 (germline): MRHNA, SNTAGT. The CDR3 has 16 residues. Unmatched junction bases numbered 3, after V lost 0 bases and J lost 1 base. CDR3 sequence reads: CASSDSFSGGTDTQYF. In nucleotides, the CDR3 is TGTGCCAGCAGTGACTCGTTTAGCGGGGGCACAGATACGCAGTATTTT.

The chain recombines TRBV28 with TRBJ2-1, with a tentative D call TRBD2 (7 bases). The CDR3 is made up of 18 amino acids. The germline V and J ends were trimmed by 3 bases and 5 bases, with 23 bases remaining between them. Germline assignment: CDR1 MDHEN and CDR2 SYDVKM. CDR3 nucleotides: TGTGCCAGCAGTTTGTATTTCAGAGGGGGGGATCTCCACAATGAGCAGTTCTTC. Encoded protein: CASSLYFRGGDLHNEQFF. Drawing the rest from reference TRBV28 and TRBJ2-1, the complete variable domain is DVKVTQSSRYLVKRTGEKVFLECVQDMDHENMFWYRQDPGLGLRLIYFSYDVKMKEKGDIPEGYSVSREKKERFSLILESASTNQTSMYLCASSLYFRGGDLHNEQFFGPGTRLTVL.

The chain joins TRBV28 to TRBJ2-7; 11 bases line up with TRBD2. The length of the CDR3 is 14 residues. The germline gives CDR1 MDHEN, CDR2 SYDVKM. The ends lost 8 bases at V and 2 bases at J; junction bases unmatched: 5. The CDR3 DNA follows: TGTGCCAGCGCGATTAGCGGGAGGGCCTACGAGCAGTACTTC. This encodes CASAISGRAYEQYF.

The chain uses TRBV2 and TRBJ2-3; D is possibly TRBD2 (6 bases). The V gene lost 5 bases and the J gene lost 8 bases, with 23 bases spanning the gap. Germline loops: CDR1 SNHLY, CDR2 FYNNEI. The CDR3 is 16 residues long. The DNA for the CDR3 is TGTGCCAGCAGTTCCGAGACCGGGGGTCGGATGGGTACGCAGTATTTT. Translated: CASSSETGGRMGTQYF. Full variable domain (outside the CDR3, taken from reference TRBV2 and TRBJ2-3): EPEVTQTPSHQVTQMGQEVILRCVPISNHLYFYWYRQILGQKVEFLVSFYNNEISEKSEIFDDQFSVERPDGSNFTLKIRSTKLEDSAMYFCASSSETGGRMGTQYFGPGTRLTVL.

This clone has just a few counts. This chain links TRBV2 with TRBJ1-6; 9 bases line up with TRBD1. Germline loops: CDR1 SNHLY, CDR2 FYNNEI. The CDR3 totals 16 residues. V gave up 6 bases and J gave up 6 bases; unmatched junction bases: 9. In nucleotides, the CDR3 is TGTGCCAGCAGAGGACAGGGGCCCACATCTAATTCACCCCTCCACTTT. The encoded protein is CASRGQGPTSNSPLHF.

The CDR3 nucleotides read TGTGCCAGCAGCTTAGGCGGTGATGAAAAACTGTTTTTT. This gives the protein CASSLGGDEKLFF. The chain employs TRBV13 and TRBJ1-4; D not resolved. Germline-derived CDR1 and CDR2 are PRHDT and FYEKMQ (reference sequence). The V gene lost 0 bases and the J gene lost 6 bases, with 5 bases spanning the gap. The CDR3 extends over 13 amino acids.

The V gene is TRBV28, the J gene TRBJ1-5; no clear D. The length of the CDR3 is 17 residues. Germline CDR1 and CDR2: MDHEN and SYDVKM. Trimming removed 5 bases at V and 4 bases at J, with 21 bases between. The CDR3 sequence is CASSVIRVYPGNQPQHF. CDR3 DNA: TGTGCCAGCAGTGTGATACGGGTTTACCCTGGGAATCAGCCCCAGCATTTT.

This clone was seen more than once but under ten times. This chain connects TRBV4-2 to TRBJ2-5; 8 positions match TRBD1. The CDR3 loop spans 17 amino acids. The trim removed 2 bases at V and 2 bases at J, leaving 10 bases unmatched. Germline lookup yields CDR1 LGHNA and CDR2 YNFKEQ. CDR3 DNA sequence: TGTGCCAGCAGCCAAACCACTGGCTGGACAGGGCAAGAGACCCAGTACTTC. Its translation is CASSQTTGWTGQETQYF.

The V and J genes are TRBV7-2 and TRBJ1-2; possible D gene TRBD1, 5 bases. Trimming took off 5 bases at V and 8 bases at J, with 18 bases between the two ends. CDR3 length: 14 residues. CDR1 is SGHTA and CDR2 is FQGNSA in the germline V gene. CDR3 in amino acids: CASSAVGAGRGYTF. The CDR3 bases are TGTGCCAGCAGCGCGGTAGGTGCAGGGCGAGGCTACACCTTC.

Concerning this clone itself: A junction boundary mismatches the germline segment, possibly from a read error. J is TRBJ2-7 and V is TRBV5-8, with D unresolved. From germline, CDR1 is SGHTS and CDR2 YDEGEE. This CDR3 has 11 residues. For the CDR3, the DNA is TGTGCCAGCAGGGTCTCCGGGTTTTTGAACTTC. Protein sequence: CASRVSGFLNF.